These 22 T cell receptor beta chains came from one sample sequenced in a study of blood T cell repertoires in COVID-19. Some clones are missing from TCRdb's copy, which holds only in-frame ones; the method was immunoSEQ multiplex PCR. The table shows roughly 140,000 clones, with around 79% occurring only once. The sequenced material came from peripheral blood. These receptor sequences come from a man aged 50 or older with active or convalescent COVID-19.

The V and J genes are TRBV27 and TRBJ2-7; a possible D gene is TRBD2 (5 bases). V was clipped by 4 bases and J by 7 bases, with 20 bases between them. In germline, CDR1 is MNHEY, CDR2 SMNVEV (reference sequence). The CDR3 runs to 15 residues. CDR3 region: CASSSAGSGSREQYF. CDR3 nucleotides: TGTGCCAGCAGTTCAGCAGGCAGCGGCTCTCGGGAGCAGTACTTC.

V gene TRBV18 combines with J gene TRBJ2-1; 12 nucleotides match TRBD2. The CDR3 runs to 16 residues. Germline assignment: CDR1 KGHSH and CDR2 LQKENI. V dropped 3 bases and J dropped 4; count of bases not matched to a gene: 4. The CDR3 coding sequence is TGTGCCAGCTCACCCCCGACTAGCGGGAGATACAATGAGCAGTTCTTC. It encodes CASSPPTSGRYNEQFF.

V is TRBV24-1 and J is TRBJ1-1; 9 bases fit TRBD1. The V gene's germline CDR1 is KGHDR and CDR2 SFDVKD. The CDR3 covers 15 residues. Germline trimming cut 5 bases from V and 1 base from J; bases unmatched to any gene: 4. CDR3: CATSGGTGRNTEAFF. DNA for the CDR3: TGTGCCACCAGTGGGGGGACAGGGAGGAACACTGAAGCTTTCTTT.

Regarding this clone: An end of the junction differs from the germline gene, which may be a read error. J is TRBJ2-2 and V is TRBV7-7, with 13 bases fitting TRBD2. Germline V CDR1 and CDR2: SSHAT, FNYEAQ (reference sequence). The CDR3 totals 18 residues. CDR3 region: CASSLEPGLAGLTGELFF. The CDR3 DNA sequence: TGTGCTAGCAGCTTAGAGCCGGGACTAGCGGGACTCACCGGGGAGCTGTTTTTT.

The sample holds one count of this clone. The chain is built from TRBV28 and TRBJ2-7, with 9 bases that match TRBD1. V gave up 1 base and J gave up 1 base; unmatched junction bases: 2. The CDR3 loop spans 15 amino acids. Germline V gene lookup returns CDR1 MDHEN and CDR2 SYDVKM. The CDR3 bases are TGTGCCAGCAGTTTATATGGGACAGGGTCCTACGAGCAGTACTTC. It yields the protein CASSLYGTGSYEQYF. Filled out from reference TRBV28 and TRBJ2-7, the complete variable domain reads DVKVTQSSRYLVKRTGEKVFLECVQDMDHENMFWYRQDPGLGLRLIYFSYDVKMKEKGDIPEGYSVSREKKERFSLILESASTNQTSMYLCASSLYGTGSYEQYFGPGTRLTVT.

The V call is TRBV6-2 or TRBV6-3, the J call TRBJ1-1; maybe TRBD1 (6 bases). The V end was cut by 5 bases, the J end by 5 bases, with 21 bases between. Germline CDR1 reads MNHEY; CDR2 reads SVGEGT. The CDR3 loop spans 16 amino acids. The DNA of the CDR3 is TGTGCCAGCAGTCCGGGGGGGAGGACAGTCAGAACTGAAGCTTTCTTT. Encoded protein: CASSPGGRTVRTEAFF.

The rearrangement joins TRBV19 to TRBJ2-1; 12 bases line up with TRBD1. The J segment lost 8 bases and the V segment lost 1 base, leaving 6 bases of the junction unmatched. The CDR3 length is 16 residues. CDR1 and CDR2 (germline): LNHDA, SQIVND (reference sequence). CDR3 region: CASSIAGTGGVDEQFF. The CDR3 DNA reads TGTGCCAGTAGTATAGCTGGGACAGGGGGCGTAGATGAGCAGTTCTTC.

The chain combines TRBV5-4 with TRBJ1-5; 9 nucleotides align to TRBD1. Germline assignment: CDR1 SGHNT and CDR2 YYREEE (reference sequence). After removal of 5 bases from V and 4 bases from J, the junction contained 4 bases not matched to a gene. This CDR3 spans 14 amino acids. CDR3 region: CASSPGTGNQPQHF. The DNA of the CDR3 is TGTGCCAGCAGTCCCGGGACAGGGAATCAGCCCCAGCATTTT.

This chain joins TRBV11-2 and TRBJ2-7; D is unclear. This CDR3 contains 15 residues. Trimming removed 5 bases from V and 0 bases from J, with 14 bases in between. CDR1 is SGHAT, CDR2 FQNNGV, per germline. The CDR3 sequence: CASSTMNNPSYEQYF. The CDR3 nucleotides read TGTGCCAGCAGCACCATGAACAACCCCTCCTACGAGCAGTACTTC.

The J gene is TRBJ1-6, the V gene TRBV21-1; TRBD1, as called in the table, went unchecked against the DNA. TRBV21-1 is listed as a pseudogene. This CDR3 is 14 amino acids long. The CDR3 DNA follows: TGTGCCAGCAGCGCACGGGACAGTAATTCACCCCTCCACTTT. This codes for CASSARDSNSPLHF.

V is TRBV14 and J is TRBJ2-7; D is unresolved. Trimming left V 3 bases short and J 1 base short, with 13 bases between. The length of the CDR3 is 15 residues. The germline V gene has CDR1 SGHDN and CDR2 FVKESK. CDR3 sequence: CASSQTLTSSYEQYF. Here the CDR3 DNA reads TGTGCCAGCAGCCAGACCCTGACTTCGTCCTACGAGCAGTACTTC.

This rearrangement joins TRBV5-4 to TRBJ1-2, with unresolved D. Germline CDR1 is SGHNT and CDR2 is YYREEE (reference sequence). Trimming took off 0 bases at V and 5 bases at J, with 14 bases between the two ends. This CDR3 is 15 amino acids long. The CDR3: CASSLAQRGHYGYTF. CDR3 in DNA: TGTGCCAGCAGCTTGGCCCAGCGTGGCCATTATGGCTACACCTTC.

Only a few counts were recorded for this clone. The CDR3 nucleotides read TGCGCCAGCAGTCAATCTAGCGTAAAGTTTTCTGGAAACACCATATATTTT. Protein product: CASSQSSVKFSGNTIYF. This chain uses TRBV23-1 with TRBJ1-3; D not resolved. TRBV23-1 is known as an ORF, though its function is uncertain. The CDR3 contains 17 residues. V dropped 0 bases and J dropped 1 base, with 13 bases sitting between them.

The V call is TRBV10-3, the J call TRBJ1-2, with D possibly TRBD1 on 5 matching bases. Trimming pared 0 bases from V and 2 bases from J, leaving 10 bases between. This CDR3 has 15 residues. Germline CDR1 ENHRY, CDR2 SYGVKD. The DNA for the CDR3 is TGTGCCATCAGTGAGTCCAGGGAGGACAACTATGGCTACACCTTC. As protein: CAISESREDNYGYTF.

J is TRBJ2-7 and V is TRBV14; D possibly corresponds to TRBD2 (6 bases). This CDR3 is built from 16 residues. In germline, CDR1 is SGHDN, CDR2 FVKESK. With 1 base removed from V and 6 bases from J, the gap between germline ends came to 19 bases. The CDR3 sequence: CASSQGGDLRRLEQYF. The CDR3 nucleotides read TGTGCCAGCAGCCAAGGGGGGGACTTACGCCGTCTCGAGCAGTACTTC.

The chain joins TRBV6-1 to TRBJ1-5, with 8 bases identical to TRBD1. V shed 3 bases and J 6 bases; nucleotides not matched to a gene: 10. Germline CDR1 reads MNHNS; CDR2 reads SASEGT. This CDR3 has 16 amino acids. In nucleotides, the CDR3 is TGTGCCAGCAGTGATGTTGCCAGGGGGCTGAGTCAGCCCCAGCATTTT. Protein: CASSDVARGLSQPQHF.

V is TRBV7-3 and J is TRBJ2-1; 7 nucleotides agree with TRBD2. The CDR3 runs 14 residues. Germline V gene lookup returns CDR1 SGHTA and CDR2 FQGTGA. Losses at the gene ends were 1 base for V and 6 bases for J; bases not matched to a gene: 3. The CDR3 loop is CASSLNSGTNEQFF. The CDR3 nucleotides read TGTGCCAGCAGCTTAAACAGCGGGACCAATGAGCAGTTCTTC.

The chain uses TRBV6-5 and TRBJ1-2; D call uncertain. Germline V gives CDR1 MNHEY, CDR2 SVGAGI. V was trimmed by 6 bases and J by 5 bases, leaving 19 bases between them. The CDR3 length is 15 residues. The CDR3 DNA sequence: TGTGCCAGCAGATTAATGGTCAACAGTCAATATGGCTACACCTTC. Its protein product is CASRLMVNSQYGYTF.

This chain uses TRBV6-4 with TRBJ1-2, with D possibly matching TRBD1 (6 bases). The germline V gene has CDR1 MRHNA and CDR2 SNTAGT. V was pared by 5 bases and J by 0 bases, with 16 bases between. This CDR3 spans 16 amino acids. This CDR3 reads CASSKTRTATNYGYTF. In nucleotides, the CDR3 is TGTGCCAGCAGTAAGACCCGGACAGCCACTAACTATGGCTACACCTTC.

V is TRBV3-1 (or the pseudogene TRBV3-2) and J is TRBJ1-2; possible D gene TRBD1, 5 bases. V lost 5 bases, J lost 3 bases, and 13 bases lay in between. The CDR3 length is 14 residues. In germline, CDR1 is LGHDT, CDR2 YNNKEL (reference sequence). CDR3 sequence reads: CASSRGLKDYGYTF. In DNA, the CDR3 is TGTGCCAGCAGCAGGGGATTAAAGGACTATGGCTACACCTTC.

V and J are TRBV2 and TRBJ1-5; perhaps TRBD1 as D (6 bases). This CDR3 is 15 amino acids long. Trimming shortened V by 7 bases and J by 0 bases, and 13 bases separated the two germline ends. Germline lookup yields CDR1 SNHLY and CDR2 FYNNEI. CDR3 residues: CASTPTGLSNQPQHF. The CDR3 DNA follows: TGTGCCAGCACGCCGACAGGACTTAGCAATCAGCCCCAGCATTTT.

In its sample, this clone was seen a few times. The chain combines TRBV5-1 with TRBJ1-5; a weak D match, TRBD1 (6 bases). Trimming took 4 bases from V and 1 from J, leaving 15 bases between them. The CDR3 totals 16 residues. CDR1 is SGHRS, CDR2 YFSETQ, per germline. The CDR3 DNA reads TGCGCCAGCAGCCCGGGGGGGGCGCAGAGCAATCAGCCCCAGCATTTT. It specifies CASSPGGAQSNQPQHF.